The rows below give T cell receptor beta chains drawn from one sample of a study of T cell responses to AZD1222 COVID-19 vaccine. Generated by immunoSEQ multiplex PCR, the TCRdb table keeps only in-frame clones and is missing some. Found here are under 70,000 clones, around 84% of them singletons; the top ten hold over 20%. This material consisted of peripheral blood, taken on day 0 of AZD1222 vaccination. These receptors were collected from an adult in good health. CDR3s include the opening cysteine and the closing phenylalanine or tryptophan. The D gene is left open where the match is weak. Not every row has a clone size; where given, it reads once, few, many or a size class.

j_call,v_call,clone_size,d_call,cdr3_aa,cdr3_nt
TRBJ2-3,TRBV19,-,-,CASSMTYVTDTQYF,TGTGCCAGTAGTATGACGTATGTCACAGATACGCAGTATTTT
TRBJ1-4,TRBV5-8,once,-,CASTQLRQTNEKLFF,TGTGCCAGCACCCAATTGCGGCAAACTAATGAAAAACTGTTTTTT
TRBJ1-5,TRBV12-3/TRBV12-4,once,-,CASSLERTPQHF,TGTGCCAGCAGTTTAGAAAGGACGCCCCAGCATTTT
TRBJ1-5,TRBV28,-,-,CASGILTVSNQPQHF,TGTGCCAGCGGAATCCTGACCGTTAGCAATCAGCCCCAGCATTTT
TRBJ2-7,TRBV27,-,-,CASSSSVVPSSYEQYF,TGTGCCAGCAGCTCGTCGGTAGTCCCGAGCTCCTACGAGCAGTACTTC
TRBJ1-5,TRBV19,-,-,CASSMKVERNDQPQHF,TGTGCCAGTAGTATGAAGGTAGAGCGGAATGATCAGCCCCAGCATTTT
TRBJ2-1,TRBV7-9,-,-,CASSLEGGPDEQFF,TGTGCCAGCAGCTTAGAGGGGGGGCCGGATGAGCAGTTCTTC
TRBJ1-4,TRBV28,-,TRBD1,CASSLSGRGDEKLFF,TGTGCCAGCAGTTTATCAGGCAGGGGGGACGAAAAACTGTTTTTT
TRBJ2-2,TRBV19,-,-,CASRGKQGRALTGELFF,TGTGCCAGTAGGGGGAAACAGGGTAGAGCGCTGACCGGGGAGCTGTTTTTT
TRBJ1-2,TRBV28,-,-,CASSLPSYANYGYTF,TGTGCCAGCAGTTTACCCAGCTACGCTAACTATGGCTACACCTTC
TRBJ1-3,TRBV18,-,TRBD1,CASSTRPGQGVSGNTIYF,TGTGCCAGCTCAACGAGACCGGGACAGGGAGTTTCTGGAAACACCATATATTTT
TRBJ2-3,TRBV5-8,once,-,CASKLGDGGDTQYF,TGTGCCAGTAAGCTGGGGGACGGTGGAGATACGCAGTATTTT
TRBJ2-1,TRBV9,-,TRBD2,CASSVEYGGRINEQFF,TGTGCCAGCAGCGTAGAATACGGCGGGAGGATCAATGAGCAGTTCTTC
TRBJ2-3,TRBV6-2/TRBV6-3,-,-,CASSYRSTASTDTQYF,TGTGCCAGCAGTTACAGGAGCACTGCTAGCACAGATACGCAGTATTTT
TRBJ1-1,TRBV25-1,-,-,CASRDRRDTEAFF,TGTGCCAGCAGGGACAGACGGGACACTGAAGCTTTCTTT
TRBJ1-2,TRBV19,-,-,CASRWGGDGYTF,TGTGCCAGTAGGTGGGGGGGCGATGGCTACACCTTC
TRBJ1-4,TRBV29-1,-,-,CSVVGQDYLSNEKLFF,TGCAGCGTTGTGGGGCAGGATTACCTCTCTAATGAAAAACTGTTTTTT
TRBJ2-7,TRBV5-1,-,TRBD1,CASSWDSFSYEQYF,TGCGCCAGCAGCTGGGACAGTTTCTCCTACGAGCAGTACTTC
TRBJ1-3,TRBV4-2,-,-,CASSHVSRTLSGNTIYF,TGTGCCAGCAGCCATGTTAGCAGGACCCTCTCTGGAAACACCATATATTTT
TRBJ1-1,TRBV5-1,-,TRBD1,CASSSPGGTGRGAEAFF,TGCGCCAGCAGCTCTCCCGGTGGGACAGGGCGGGGAGCTGAAGCTTTCTTT
TRBJ1-1,TRBV7-2,-,TRBD1,CASSLGGQGGTEAFF,TGTGCCAGCAGCTTAGGTGGGCAGGGGGGAACTGAAGCTTTCTTT
TRBJ2-3,TRBV9,once,TRBD2,CASSTRTSGTDTQYF,TGTGCCAGCAGCACCCGGACTAGCGGCACAGATACGCAGTATTTT
TRBJ1-1,TRBV28,-,-,CASSLSVTGDTEAFF,TGTGCCAGCAGTCTGTCAGTAACCGGGGACACTGAAGCTTTCTTT
TRBJ2-7,TRBV11-2,-,-,CASSLGTWETTKGEQYF,TGTGCCAGCAGCTTAGGGACCTGGGAGACTACCAAGGGGGAGCAGTACTTC
TRBJ1-2,TRBV12-3/TRBV12-4,-,-,CASGTRGLYGYTF,TGTGCCAGCGGAACCCGGGGACTCTATGGCTACACCTTC
TRBJ2-7,TRBV2,once,-,CASSTLAYEQYF,TGTGCCAGCAGTACTCTTGCCTACGAGCAGTACTTC
TRBJ1-1,TRBV6-2/TRBV6-3,-,-,CASSPFLLQMNTEAFF,TGTGCCAGCAGCCCCTTCCTGCTACAGATGAACACTGAAGCTTTCTTT
TRBJ1-2,TRBV28,once,-,CASSRGIIGDGYTF,TGTGCCAGCAGTCGGGGGATCATCGGGGATGGCTACACCTTC
TRBJ2-1,TRBV7-9,-,-,CASSPSQAYNEQFF,TGTGCCAGCAGCCCTTCGCAGGCCTACAATGAGCAGTTCTTC
TRBJ2-1,TRBV11-3,-,TRBD2,CASNIAGARNEQFF,TGTGCCAGCAACATAGCGGGGGCGCGGAATGAGCAGTTCTTC
TRBJ1-4,TRBV6-5,-,TRBD1,CASRDRPNEKLFF,TGTGCCAGCCGGGACAGGCCTAATGAAAAACTGTTTTTT
TRBJ2-2,TRBV9,-,-,CASSPDASLTGELFF,TGTGCCAGCAGCCCAGACGCCTCTCTCACCGGGGAGCTGTTTTTT
TRBJ2-3,TRBV7-6,once,-,CASSETSTDTQYF,TGTGCCAGCAGCGAGACGAGCACAGATACGCAGTATTTT
TRBJ2-7,TRBV9,-,-,CASSVGTNSYEQYF,TGTGCCAGCAGCGTGGGGACCAACTCCTACGAGCAGTACTTC
TRBJ1-2,TRBV5-1,few,TRBD1,CASSLATRQGAYGYTF,TGCGCCAGCAGCTTGGCAACGCGACAGGGGGCCTATGGCTACACCTTC
TRBJ1-1,TRBV4-2,-,TRBD1,CASSQVVGQDLAEAFF,TGTGCCAGCAGCCAAGTTGTGGGACAGGATTTGGCTGAAGCTTTCTTT
TRBJ2-7,TRBV9,-,-,CASSPGPPYEQYF,TGTGCCAGCAGCCCGGGACCACCCTACGAGCAGTACTTC
TRBJ1-2,TRBV9,-,-,CASSVFGGDDGYTF,TGTGCCAGCAGCGTATTTGGAGGGGATGATGGCTACACCTTC
TRBJ1-5,TRBV21-1,-,-,CASSKVSYRGTSYNQPQHF,TGTGCCAGCAGCAAAGTTTCCTATCGGGGTACCTCTTACAATCAGCCCCAGCATTTT
TRBJ1-6,TRBV9,-,-,CASSVSETSHEDNSPLHF,TGTGCCAGCAGCGTATCAGAAACCTCTCATGAGGATAATTCACCCCTCCACTTT
TRBJ1-3,TRBV11-2,few,TRBD1,CASSSDRDGNTIYF,TGTGCCAGCAGCTCGGACAGGGATGGAAACACCATATATTTT
TRBJ1-5,TRBV5-8,-,-,CASSLRLGNQPQHF,TGTGCCAGCAGCTTGCGGTTGGGGAATCAGCCCCAGCATTTT
TRBJ2-1,TRBV13,-,-,CASSSTSLRGYNEQFF,TGTGCCAGCAGCTCTACATCTCTGCGGGGCTACAATGAGCAGTTCTTC
TRBJ2-6,TRBV4-3,-,TRBD1,CASSPRRAGGSGANVLTF,TGCGCCAGCAGCCCTCGAAGGGCAGGGGGCTCTGGGGCCAACGTCCTGACTTTC
TRBJ2-7,TRBV6-5,-,-,CASSYRAGPYEQYF,TGTGCCAGCAGTTATCGGGCAGGGCCCTACGAGCAGTACTTC
TRBJ2-7,TRBV7-8,-,-,CASSLGSQEIYEQYF,TGTGCCAGCAGCTTAGGCTCACAGGAGATCTACGAGCAGTACTTC